What follows are 31 T cell receptor beta chains derived from one specimen sequenced in a study of T cell responses to AZD1222 COVID-19 vaccine. Sequencing was performed with immunoSEQ multiplex PCR; in TCRdb, only in-frame clones are kept and a portion is missing. The repertoire holds 180,000 or so clones, around 90% seen once, with 25% to 30% in the top ten. The sample consisted of peripheral blood, taken 28 days after the second AZD1222 dose. These receptors were collected from an adult who received the AZD1222 COVID-19 vaccine.

The V call is TRBV7-9, the J call TRBJ2-1; 8 positions match TRBD2. Germline CDR1 reads SEHNR; CDR2 reads FQNEAQ (reference sequence). V shed 1 base, J shed 7 bases, and the junction held 6 bases outside the gene matches. The CDR3 is 15 residues long. Here the CDR3 reads CASSLGAGVVNEQFF. The CDR3 bases are TGTGCCAGCAGCTTAGGAGCGGGAGTAGTAAATGAGCAGTTCTTC.

This chain connects TRBV15 to TRBJ2-1; 16 bases line up with TRBD2. J gave up 8 bases and V 9 bases, and 7 bases lay outside the gene matches. The CDR3 consists of 15 residues. In germline, CDR1 is LNHNV, CDR2 YYDKDF (reference sequence). CDR3 loop: CATTGTSGRGDEQFF. As DNA, the CDR3 is TGTGCCACGACGGGGACTAGCGGGAGGGGTGATGAGCAGTTCTTC. The full variable domain, completed using reference TRBV15 and TRBJ2-1, is DAMVIQNPRYQVTQFGKPVTLSCSQTLNHNVMYWYQQKSSQAPKLLFHYYDKDFNNEADTPDNFQSRRPNTSFCFLDIRSPGLGDTAMYLCATTGTSGRGDEQFFGPGTRLTVL.

The V call is TRBV4-3, the J call TRBJ1-5; D is ambiguous. Germline V gene data show CDR1 as LGHNA and CDR2 as YSLEER. This CDR3 region has 13 residues. V lost 0 bases to trimming and J lost 7 bases, with 7 bases between them. The CDR3 bases are TGCGCCAGCAGCCAAGATCAACGGCAGCCCCAGCATTTT. This translates into CASSQDQRQPQHF.

This chain connects TRBV7-3 to TRBJ2-3; D remains unclear. CDR1 SGHTA and CDR2 FQGTGA come from the germline V gene. V was clipped by 1 base and J by 2 bases, with 7 bases between them. The CDR3 extends over 14 amino acids. CDR3 bases: TGTGCCAGCAGCTTAAGGGCTACCACAGATACGCAGTATTTT. It codes for CASSLRATTDTQYF.

The rearrangement joins TRBV5-6 to TRBJ2-7, with D maybe TRBD2 (6 bases). This CDR3 region has 15 residues. The ends were cut back, 1 base at V and 5 bases at J, with 16 bases in the middle. Germline V CDR1 and CDR2: SGHDT, YYEEEE. DNA of the CDR3: TGTGCCAGCAGCTTGATGGGGGGAAAGAACGACGAGCAGTACTTC. Protein sequence: CASSLMGGKNDEQYF.

The chain has TRBV7-2 and TRBJ2-7; weak D call: TRBD2 (5 bases). The length of the CDR3 is 11 residues. V was clipped by 8 bases and J by 1 base, with 6 bases between them. Per germline, CDR1 SGHTA and CDR2 FQGNSA. The CDR3, as DNA: TGTGCCAGCGGGAGATCCTACGAGCAGTACTTC. This translates into CASGRSYEQYF.

The chain combines TRBV29-1 with TRBJ2-7; TRBD1 or TRBD2 may be the D gene (6 bases each). The germline V gene has CDR1 SQVTM and CDR2 ANQGSEA. The V and J ends lost 6 bases and 3 bases respectively, with 12 bases between them. The CDR3 totals 12 residues. The CDR3 DNA follows: TGCAGCGTGCGCGGGACAAACTACGAGCAGTACTTC. Translation gives CSVRGTNYEQYF.

The chain is built from TRBV7-2 and TRBJ1-2; weak D call: TRBD1 (6 bases). Germline V gene lookup returns CDR1 SGHTA and CDR2 FQGNSA. The CDR3 consists of 13 residues. V shed 3 bases and J shed 7 bases, with 12 bases lying between them. The CDR3 bases are TGTGCCAGCAGCTTCGGACAGCCCCCTGGCTACACCTTC. As protein: CASSFGQPPGYTF.

This chain uses TRBV28 with TRBJ2-3; 12 nucleotides line up with TRBD2. This CDR3 contains 17 residues. CDR1 MDHEN and CDR2 SYDVKM come from the germline V gene. The J segment lost 0 bases and the V segment lost 3 bases, leaving 4 bases of the junction unmatched. The CDR3 loop reads CASSFPGTSGSTDTQYF. The CDR3 DNA sequence: TGTGCCAGCAGTTTCCCCGGGACTAGCGGGAGCACAGATACGCAGTATTTT.

In this sample, this clone turned up once. V is TRBV30 and J is TRBJ2-6; unclear D gene. The ends were cut back, 2 bases at V and 2 bases at J, with 1 base in the middle. Germline values: CDR1 GTSNPN, CDR2 SVGIG (reference sequence). The CDR3 is 12 amino acids. CDR3 coding DNA: TGTGCCTGGAGTACTGGGGCCAACGTCCTGACTTTC. Translation gives CAWSTGANVLTF.

V and J are TRBV6-2 or TRBV6-3 and TRBJ2-7, with D possibly matching TRBD2 (6 bases). Germline loops: CDR1 MNHEY, CDR2 SVGEGT. This CDR3 comprises 16 residues. Between the trimmed V and J ends, which lost 5 bases and 2 bases, there was a span of 19 bases. CDR3 bases: TGTGCCAGCAGTCCGGGCATGGGCGGGACCACCTACGAGCAGTACTTC. As protein: CASSPGMGGTTYEQYF.

The chain carries TRBV28 and TRBJ2-7, with a weak D call TRBD2 (6 bases). CDR1 MDHEN and CDR2 SYDVKM come from the germline V gene. The CDR3 has 16 residues. Trimming removed 2 bases from V and 0 bases from J, with 14 bases in between. The CDR3 spells CASSLLGRETSYEQYF. The DNA of the CDR3 is TGTGCCAGCAGTTTACTAGGACGGGAGACCTCCTACGAGCAGTACTTC.

This chain links TRBV5-1 with TRBJ2-3; 9 nucleotides agree with TRBD2. The CDR3 spans 15 residues. Germline V gives CDR1 SGHRS, CDR2 YFSETQ. Trimming at V came to 1 base and at J to 4 bases, leaving 4 bases not matched to a gene. CDR3: CASSLPSGTADTQYF. In nucleotides, the CDR3 is TGCGCCAGCAGCTTGCCTAGCGGGACGGCAGATACGCAGTATTTT.

The chain uses TRBV7-2 and TRBJ1-2; 8 bases line up with TRBD1. The CDR3 extends over 17 amino acids. Germline CDR1 SGHTA, CDR2 FQGNSA. With 6 bases clipped from V and 4 bases from J, the junction kept 16 bases outside the gene matches. The CDR3 DNA is TGTGCCAGCAGTTACACAGGGGGAGTTGAGGAACTCTATGGCTACACCTTC. It encodes CASSYTGGVEELYGYTF.

This clone was seen only once. The chain combines TRBV27 with TRBJ1-6, with 9 bases aligning to TRBD1. The V and J ends lost 6 bases and 7 bases, in that order; junction bases with no gene match: 10. Germline V CDR1 and CDR2: MNHEY, SMNVEV (reference sequence). The CDR3 contains 16 residues. The CDR3 DNA is TGTGCCAGCAGCCGGGACAGGGTCACCCAAAATTCACCCCTCCACTTT. It specifies CASSRDRVTQNSPLHF.

The chain uses TRBV9 and TRBJ1-4; 8 bases line up with TRBD1. There are 17 residues in the CDR3. V was clipped by 4 bases and J by 0 bases; unmatched bases: 8. Germline CDR1 is SGDLS and CDR2 is YYNGEE. CDR3 coding DNA: TGTGCCAGCAGCTTCGGACAGGGCCTTGCAACTAATGAAAAACTGTTTTTT. Translation: CASSFGQGLATNEKLFF.

The chain carries TRBV28 and TRBJ1-6, with D tentatively TRBD1 (6 bases). The length of the CDR3 is 14 residues. CDR1 is MDHEN, CDR2 SYDVKM, per germline. The ends were cut back, 7 bases at V and 2 bases at J, with 9 bases in the middle. CDR3 nucleotides: TGTGCCAGCACCCCAGGGGCCTATAATTCACCCCTCCACTTT. This sequence encodes CASTPGAYNSPLHF. Full variable domain (remainder filled in from reference TRBV28 and TRBJ1-6): DVKVTQSSRYLVKRTGEKVFLECVQDMDHENMFWYRQDPGLGLRLIYFSYDVKMKEKGDIPEGYSVSREKKERFSLILESASTNQTSMYLCASTPGAYNSPLHFGNGTRLTVT.

J is TRBJ1-5 and V is TRBV2; the D gene is possibly TRBD1 (6 bases). Germline CDR1 SNHLY, CDR2 FYNNEI. V shed 6 bases and J shed 0 bases, with 12 bases lying between them. The CDR3 totals 15 residues. The CDR3 DNA reads TGTGCCAGCAGGGAATCACAGGGTAGCAATCAGCCCCAGCATTTT. This gives the protein CASRESQGSNQPQHF.

The V call is TRBV6-2 or TRBV6-3, the J call TRBJ2-7; no firm D call. The CDR3 loop spans 16 amino acids. Germline V lookup: CDR1 MNHEY, CDR2 SVGEGT. V was pared by 7 bases and J by 0 bases, with 19 bases between. The CDR3 is CASTPQGPSPSYEQYF. The CDR3, as DNA: TGTGCCAGCACCCCCCAAGGGCCATCTCCCTCCTACGAGCAGTACTTC.

This clone was recorded a few times. V gene TRBV5-5 combines with J gene TRBJ1-1; D unclear. Between the trimmed V and J ends, which lost 3 bases and 6 bases, there was a span of 18 bases. Per germline, CDR1 SGHKS and CDR2 YYEKEE (reference sequence). This CDR3 region has 15 residues. The CDR3 DNA is TGTGCCAGCAGCTCGTGGGCCCTTCATGGGGCTGAAGCTTTCTTT. It encodes CASSSWALHGAEAFF.

The chain links TRBV6-2 or TRBV6-3 to TRBJ1-5; D gene uncertain. CDR3 length: 11 residues. Per the germline V gene, CDR1 is MNHEY and CDR2 is SVGEGT. V lost 6 bases and J lost 6, with 6 bases in between. The CDR3 DNA reads as TGTGCCAGCAGCCACGGTCAGCCCCAGCATTTT. Its protein product is CASSHGQPQHF.

V is TRBV30 and J is TRBJ1-4, with TRBD1 identical over 7 bases. V lost 3 bases to trimming and J lost 11 bases; unmatched junction nucleotides: 9. The CDR3 sequence is 13 residues long. Germline lookup yields CDR1 GTSNPN and CDR2 SVGIG (reference sequence). The CDR3 loop reads CAWSGQALRKLFF. CDR3 bases: TGTGCCTGGAGCGGACAGGCGCTAAGGAAACTGTTTTTT.

The chain joins TRBV11-2 to TRBJ2-7; 8 nucleotides line up with TRBD2. V dropped 5 bases and J dropped 4; count of bases not matched to a gene: 7. The CDR3 is 14 residues long. Germline V gene lookup returns CDR1 SGHAT and CDR2 FQNNGV. The CDR3 DNA follows: TGTGCCAGCAGCGGCGGGGGGCGCGGGTACGAGCAGTACTTC. Its protein product is CASSGGGRGYEQYF.

The rearrangement links TRBV11-2 to TRBJ1-4, with 9 nucleotides matching TRBD1. Unmatched junction bases numbered 17, after V lost 5 bases and J lost 7 bases. The CDR3 loop spans 18 amino acids. In germline, CDR1 is SGHAT, CDR2 FQNNGV. CDR3 in amino acids: CASSAPRSGTGYGEKLFF. The DNA of the CDR3 is TGTGCCAGCAGCGCACCCCGGAGTGGGACAGGGTATGGTGAAAAACTGTTTTTT.

V gene TRBV10-3 combines with J gene TRBJ2-7; 7 nucleotides line up with TRBD1. The junction had 10 bases not matched to a gene; V was cut back by 11 bases and J by 0 bases. The CDR3 runs 14 residues. Germline CDR1 and CDR2: ENHRY and SYGVKD. The CDR3 loop is CAAQQGPDSYEQYF. The CDR3, as DNA: TGTGCCGCGCAACAGGGGCCGGACTCCTACGAGCAGTACTTC.

V and J are TRBV28 and TRBJ2-4, with D perhaps matching TRBD1 or TRBD2 (6 bases each). The CDR3 sequence is 14 residues long. Trimming shortened V by 7 bases and J by 6 bases, and 16 bases separated the two germline ends. Germline values: CDR1 MDHEN, CDR2 SYDVKM. The CDR3 here is CASTVRGEPNIQYF. The DNA for the CDR3 is TGTGCCAGCACCGTGAGGGGGGAGCCAAACATTCAGTACTTC. Full variable domain (remainder filled in from reference TRBV28 and TRBJ2-4): DVKVTQSSRYLVKRTGEKVFLECVQDMDHENMFWYRQDPGLGLRLIYFSYDVKMKEKGDIPEGYSVSREKKERFSLILESASTNQTSMYLCASTVRGEPNIQYFGAGTRLSVL.

The chain has TRBV5-8 and TRBJ2-3; 7 nucleotides match TRBD1. CDR1 and CDR2 (germline): SGHTS, YDEGEE. V lost 4 bases to trimming and J lost 0 bases; unmatched junction nucleotides: 8. CDR3 length equals 16 residues. Here the CDR3 reads CASSPGTDSSTDTQYF. The CDR3 DNA follows: TGTGCCAGCAGCCCGGGGACAGATTCTAGCACAGATACGCAGTATTTT.

The rearrangement links TRBV19 to TRBJ2-1; perhaps TRBD2 as D (6 bases). The V gene lost 7 bases and the J gene lost 9 bases, with 19 bases spanning the gap. Germline-derived CDR1 and CDR2 are LNHDA and SQIVND (reference sequence). This CDR3 has 14 amino acids. CDR3 nucleotides: TGTGCCAGTAACCTCTTAGGAGGGGCGGGTGAGCAGTTCTTC. Amino acids: CASNLLGGAGEQFF.

The genes are TRBV7-3 and TRBJ2-6; D ambiguous. Trimming stripped 3 bases from V and 2 bases from J, with 8 bases between. The length of the CDR3 is 15 residues. The germline V gene has CDR1 SGHTA and CDR2 FQGTGA. CDR3 nucleotide sequence: TGTGCCAGCAGCTTGTATGAGGCTGGGGCCAACGTCCTGACTTTC. It codes for CASSLYEAGANVLTF.

This chain uses TRBV29-1 with TRBJ2-1; 9 positions agree with TRBD2. After removal of 7 bases from V and 4 bases from J, the junction contained 5 bases not matched to a gene. Germline values: CDR1 SQVTM, CDR2 ANQGSEA. The CDR3 runs to 13 residues. CDR3 in DNA: TGCAGCGCTCGGACTAGCGCTTACAATGAGCAGTTCTTC. It translates to CSARTSAYNEQFF.

The chain recombines TRBV20-1 with TRBJ2-5, with 7 positions matching TRBD1. Germline V gene lookup returns CDR1 DFQATT and CDR2 SNEGSKA (reference sequence). V dropped 5 bases and J dropped 4; count of bases not matched to a gene: 1. The length of the CDR3 is 11 residues. CDR3 residues: CSARTGETQYF. CDR3 in DNA: TGCAGTGCTCGGACAGGAGAGACCCAGTACTTC.